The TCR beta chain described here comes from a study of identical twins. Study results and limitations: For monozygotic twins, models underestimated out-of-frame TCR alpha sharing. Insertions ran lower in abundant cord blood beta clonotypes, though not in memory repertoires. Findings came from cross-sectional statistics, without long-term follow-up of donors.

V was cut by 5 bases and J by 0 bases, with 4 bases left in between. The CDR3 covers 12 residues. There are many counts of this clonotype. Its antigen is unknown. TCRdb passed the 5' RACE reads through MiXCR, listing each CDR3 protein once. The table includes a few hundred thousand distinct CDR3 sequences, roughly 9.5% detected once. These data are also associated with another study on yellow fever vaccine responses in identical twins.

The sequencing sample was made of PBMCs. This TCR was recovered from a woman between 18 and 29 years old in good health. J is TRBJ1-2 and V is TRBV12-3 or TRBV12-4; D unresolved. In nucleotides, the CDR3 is TGTGCCAGCAGTCCCCCTAACTATGGCTACACCTTC. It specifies CASSPPNYGYTF.